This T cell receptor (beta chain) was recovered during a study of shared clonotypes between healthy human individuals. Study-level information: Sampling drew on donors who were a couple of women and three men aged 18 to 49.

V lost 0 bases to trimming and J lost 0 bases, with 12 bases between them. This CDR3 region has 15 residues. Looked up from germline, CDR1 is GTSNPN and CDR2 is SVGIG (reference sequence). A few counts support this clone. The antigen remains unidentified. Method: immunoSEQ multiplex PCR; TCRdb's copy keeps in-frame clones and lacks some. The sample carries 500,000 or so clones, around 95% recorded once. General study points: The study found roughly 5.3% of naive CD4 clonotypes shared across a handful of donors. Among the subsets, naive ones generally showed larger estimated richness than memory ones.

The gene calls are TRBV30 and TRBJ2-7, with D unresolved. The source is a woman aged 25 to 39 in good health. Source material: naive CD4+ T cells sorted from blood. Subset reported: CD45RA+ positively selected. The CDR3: CAWSVVPHISYEQYF. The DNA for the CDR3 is TGTGCCTGGAGTGTTGTTCCCCATATCTCCTACGAGCAGTACTTC.